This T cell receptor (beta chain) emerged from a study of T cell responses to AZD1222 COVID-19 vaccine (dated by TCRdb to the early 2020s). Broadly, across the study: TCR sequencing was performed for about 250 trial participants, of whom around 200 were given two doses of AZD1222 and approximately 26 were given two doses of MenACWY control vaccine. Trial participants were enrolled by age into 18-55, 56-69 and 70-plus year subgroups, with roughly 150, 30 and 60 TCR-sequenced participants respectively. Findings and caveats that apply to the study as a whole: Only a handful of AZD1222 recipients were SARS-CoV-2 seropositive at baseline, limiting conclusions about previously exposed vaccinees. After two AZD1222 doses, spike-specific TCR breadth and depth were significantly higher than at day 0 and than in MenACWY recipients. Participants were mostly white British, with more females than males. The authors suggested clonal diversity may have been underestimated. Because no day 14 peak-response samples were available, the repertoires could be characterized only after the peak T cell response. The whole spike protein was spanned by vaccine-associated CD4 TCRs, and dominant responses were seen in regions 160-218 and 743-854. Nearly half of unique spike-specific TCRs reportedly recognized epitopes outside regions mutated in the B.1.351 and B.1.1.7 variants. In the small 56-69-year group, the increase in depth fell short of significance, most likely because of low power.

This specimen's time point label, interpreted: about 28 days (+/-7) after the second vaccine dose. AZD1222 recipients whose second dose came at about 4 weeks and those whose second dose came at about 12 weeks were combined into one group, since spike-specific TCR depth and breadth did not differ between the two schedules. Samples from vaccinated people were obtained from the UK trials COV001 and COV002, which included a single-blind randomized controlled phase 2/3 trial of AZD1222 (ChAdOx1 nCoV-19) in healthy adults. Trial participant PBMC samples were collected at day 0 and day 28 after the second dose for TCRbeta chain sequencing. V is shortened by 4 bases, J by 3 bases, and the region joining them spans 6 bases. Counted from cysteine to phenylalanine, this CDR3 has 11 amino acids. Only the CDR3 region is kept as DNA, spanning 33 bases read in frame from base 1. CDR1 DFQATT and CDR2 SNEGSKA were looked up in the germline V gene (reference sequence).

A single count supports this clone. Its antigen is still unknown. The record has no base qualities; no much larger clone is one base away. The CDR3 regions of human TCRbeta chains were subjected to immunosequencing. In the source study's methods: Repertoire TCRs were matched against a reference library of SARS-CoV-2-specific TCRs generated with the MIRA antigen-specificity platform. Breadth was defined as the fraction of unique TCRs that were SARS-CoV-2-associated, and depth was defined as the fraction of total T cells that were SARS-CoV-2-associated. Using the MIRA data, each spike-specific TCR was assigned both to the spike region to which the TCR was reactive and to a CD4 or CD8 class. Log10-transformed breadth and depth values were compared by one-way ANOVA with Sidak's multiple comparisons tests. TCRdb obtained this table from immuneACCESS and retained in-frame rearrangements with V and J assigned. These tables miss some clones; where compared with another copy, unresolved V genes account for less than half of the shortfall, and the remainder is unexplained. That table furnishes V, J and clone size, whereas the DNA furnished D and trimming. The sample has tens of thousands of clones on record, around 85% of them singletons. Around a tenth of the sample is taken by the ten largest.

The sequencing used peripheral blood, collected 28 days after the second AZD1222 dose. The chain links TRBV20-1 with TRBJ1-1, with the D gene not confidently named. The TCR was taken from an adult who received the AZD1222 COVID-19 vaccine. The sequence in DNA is TGCAGTGCTACCACATACACTGAAGCTTTCTTT. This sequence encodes CSATTYTEAFF.